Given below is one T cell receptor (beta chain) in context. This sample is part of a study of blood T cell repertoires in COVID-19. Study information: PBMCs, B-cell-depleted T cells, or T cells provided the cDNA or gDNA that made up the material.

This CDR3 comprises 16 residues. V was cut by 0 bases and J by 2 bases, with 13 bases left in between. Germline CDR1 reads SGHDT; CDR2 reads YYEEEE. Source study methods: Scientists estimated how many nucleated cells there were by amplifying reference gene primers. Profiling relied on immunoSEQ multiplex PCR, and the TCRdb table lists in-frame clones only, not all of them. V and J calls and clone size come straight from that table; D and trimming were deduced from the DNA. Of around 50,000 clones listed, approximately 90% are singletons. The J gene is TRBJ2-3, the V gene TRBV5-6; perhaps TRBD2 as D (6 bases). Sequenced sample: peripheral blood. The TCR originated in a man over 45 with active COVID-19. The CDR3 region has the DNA TGTGCCAGCAGCTTGGACCGGGGCGGGGACACAGATACGCAGTATTTT. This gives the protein CASSLDRGGDTDTQYF.